This T cell receptor beta chain was recorded in a study of T-cell reconstitution after alpha-beta-depleted transplantation in children. Germline V gene sequence: CDR1 DFQATT, CDR2 SNEGSKA (reference sequence). V lost 5 bases, J lost 9 bases, and 15 bases stayed unmatched. The CDR3 spans 15 residues. The library targeted TCRbeta and was prepared with unique molecular identifiers. TCRdb analysed the PCR reads with MiXCR anew, one entry per CDR3 protein. The repertoire holds about 540,000 distinct CDR3 sequences, 15% to 20% seen once, with roughly 3.3% in the top ten. This rearrangement joins TRBV20-1 to TRBJ1-5; 8 bases match TRBD1. The TCR comes from a human donor who donated a stem cell graft to a child with acute lymphoblastic leukemia. Sequencing used PBMCs from the stem cell graft donor, obtained from the stem cell graft. This CDR3 is CSAQPGQEWRGPQHF. The CDR3 DNA sequence: TGCAGTGCTCAGCCGGGACAGGAGTGGCGTGGGCCCCAGCATTTT.